The rows below give T cell receptor beta chains drawn from one sample of a study of T cell responses to AZD1222 COVID-19 vaccine. Measured with immunoSEQ multiplex PCR; TCRdb has only the in-frame clones, and not every one. The table lists approximately 67,000 clones, about nine tenths of them singletons, with 28% in the top ten. This material consisted of peripheral blood, taken 28 days after the second AZD1222 dose. These TCRs come from an adult who received the AZD1222 COVID-19 vaccine. The CDR3 runs from the conserved cysteine through the conserved F or W. A D gene is named only where the DNA matches it firmly. Some rows mark clone size as missing; the rest say once, few, many or name a class of expanded clone.

>TRBJ1-2|TRBV5-6|TRBD1|-
CASSSYRTGVNLPGYTF
TGTGCCAGCAGCTCCTATAGGACAGGAGTGAACTTGCCTGGCTACACCTTC
>TRBJ1-5|TRBV19|-|-
CASTPRASSNAVQPQHF
TGTGCCAGTACCCCTCGGGCGAGCAGTAACGCGGTTCAGCCCCAGCATTTT
>TRBJ2-1|TRBV11-3|-|-
CASSLEGNDEQFF
TGTGCCAGCAGCTTAGAGGGTAACGATGAGCAGTTCTTC
>TRBJ1-1|TRBV5-1|TRBD1|-
CASSFSRGRENTEAFF
TGCGCCAGCAGCTTTAGCAGGGGGCGTGAAAACACTGAAGCTTTCTTT
>TRBJ2-1|TRBV4-2|TRBD2|-
CASSPMKSSGRTVGPYNEQFF
TGTGCCAGCAGCCCGATGAAATCTAGCGGCCGCACCGTAGGGCCCTACAATGAGCAGTTCTTC
>TRBJ1-2|TRBV6-4|-|-
CASSVTFRGYGYTF
TGTGCCAGCAGTGTAACTTTCAGAGGCTATGGCTACACCTTC
>TRBJ1-3|TRBV15|-|-
CATSSLSTIYF
TGTGCCACCAGCAGTTTGTCAACCATATATTTT
>TRBJ2-5|TRBV5-1|TRBD2|-
CASSLPSGRETQYF
TGCGCCAGCAGCTTACCTAGCGGGAGGGAGACCCAGTACTTC
>TRBJ2-7|TRBV6-5|-|once
CASSFALDYEQYF
TGTGCCAGCAGTTTCGCTCTAGACTACGAGCAGTACTTC
>TRBJ2-7|TRBV12-3/TRBV12-4|-|-
CASSFGGLEQYF
TGTGCCAGCAGTTTTGGGGGGTTAGAGCAGTACTTC
>TRBJ1-1|TRBV19|TRBD1|-
CASLTGGGTEAFF
TGTGCCAGCCTAACAGGGGGCGGAACTGAAGCTTTCTTT
>TRBJ1-5|TRBV15|-|-
CATSRDGTREQPQHF
TGTGCCACCAGCAGAGACGGGACACGCGAACAGCCCCAGCATTTT
>TRBJ1-4|TRBV6-2/TRBV6-3|TRBD1|-
CASSNPGQGGEKLFF
TGTGCCAGCAGTAACCCCGGACAGGGGGGTGAAAAACTGTTTTTT
>TRBJ2-5|TRBV5-4|TRBD1|-
CASSLGQGARGETQYF
TGTGCCAGCAGCCTAGGACAGGGGGCGCGAGGGGAGACCCAGTACTTC
>TRBJ2-7|TRBV7-2|TRBD1|-
CASSFGTVYEQYF
TGTGCCAGCAGCTTTGGGACAGTCTACGAGCAGTACTTC
>TRBJ2-5|TRBV14|TRBD1|-
CASSPRGTGGQETQYF
TGTGCCAGCAGCCCGAGGGGGACAGGGGGACAAGAGACCCAGTACTTC
>TRBJ1-2|TRBV6-5|TRBD1|-
CASSYRGRGRGYGYTF
TGTGCCAGCAGTTACCGTGGCAGGGGGCGAGGGTATGGCTACACCTTC
>TRBJ1-1|TRBV28|-|once
CASSPGDGRGLADF
TGTGCCAGCAGTCCCGGGGACGGACGGGGGTTAGCCGACTTT
>TRBJ1-3|TRBV6-5|TRBD1|-
CASRGTDANTIYF
TGTGCCAGCAGGGGGACAGACGCAAACACCATATATTTT
>TRBJ2-7|TRBV21-1|-|few
CASSKALEGLAGVRVEQYF
TGTGCCAGCAGCAAAGCGCTGGAGGGACTAGCGGGAGTGAGGGTCGAGCAGTACTTC
>TRBJ1-2|TRBV7-9|TRBD1|-
CASRLARPGTGYGYTF
TGTGCCAGCAGACTAGCTCGGCCAGGGACAGGGTATGGCTACACCTTC
>TRBJ1-1|TRBV20-1|-|-
CSAWVGGQAFF
TGCAGTGCCTGGGTCGGGGGACAAGCTTTCTTT
>TRBJ2-3|TRBV5-4|-|-
CASSQTDTQYF
TGTGCCAGCAGCCAAACAGATACGCAGTATTTT
>TRBJ1-2|TRBV19|-|few
CASNHGSGRRGYGYTF
TGTGCCAGTAATCATGGATCCGGGAGGCGCGGCTATGGCTACACCTTC
>TRBJ2-1|TRBV9|-|-
CASSVGHEQFF
TGTGCCAGCAGCGTAGGACATGAGCAGTTCTTC
>TRBJ2-7|TRBV6-5|-|-
CASRSSYEQYF
TGTGCCAGCAGAAGCTCCTACGAGCAGTACTTC
>TRBJ2-2|TRBV7-8|-|-
CASSQSIGGTGELFF
TGTGCCAGCAGCCAATCCATTGGAGGGACCGGGGAGCTGTTTTTT
>TRBJ2-2|TRBV28|TRBD1|-
CASSPTGGEVTGELFF
TGTGCCAGCAGCCCGACAGGGGGTGAAGTAACCGGGGAGCTGTTTTTT
>TRBJ2-2|TRBV7-3|-|-
CASSLWGHTGELFF
TGTGCCAGCAGCTTATGGGGCCACACCGGGGAGCTGTTTTTT
>TRBJ2-7|TRBV7-8|-|-
CASSSSAGTRTYEQYF
TGTGCCAGCAGCTCTTCCGCCGGGACGAGGACCTACGAGCAGTACTTC
>TRBJ2-3|TRBV10-3|TRBD2|-
CAISDSGSLADTQYF
TGTGCCATCAGTGATAGCGGGAGCCTAGCAGATACGCAGTATTTT
>TRBJ2-1|TRBV5-6|-|-
CASSLARGNEQFF
TGTGCCAGCAGCTTGGCCAGGGGTAATGAGCAGTTCTTC
>TRBJ1-1|TRBV28|TRBD1|-
CASSPDRVTEAFF
TGTGCCAGCAGTCCGGACAGGGTAACTGAAGCTTTCTTT
>TRBJ2-3|TRBV6-5|-|-
CASSPAALHDTQYF
TGTGCCAGCAGTCCAGCGGCGCTACACGATACGCAGTATTTT
>TRBJ1-5|TRBV24-1|-|-
CAISGLYSNQPQHF
TGTGCCATCTCGGGCTTGTATAGCAATCAGCCCCAGCATTTT
>TRBJ1-2|TRBV10-1|-|-
CASRIQGPNGYTF
TGCGCCAGCAGGATACAGGGCCCCAATGGCTACACCTTC
>TRBJ1-5|TRBV6-5|-|-
CASSYFLGQPQHF
TGTGCCAGCAGTTACTTTCTTGGACAGCCCCAGCATTTT
>TRBJ1-1|TRBV28|TRBD1|-
CASSLAGGITEAFF
TGTGCCAGCAGTTTAGCAGGGGGTATCACTGAAGCTTTCTTT
>TRBJ1-5|TRBV29-1|TRBD1|-
CSVGTGDGQPQHF
TGCAGCGTTGGAACAGGGGATGGTCAGCCCCAGCATTTT
>TRBJ2-5|TRBV3-1/TRBV3-2|-|-
CASSPQGSAETQYF
TGTGCCAGCAGCCCCCAGGGTAGCGCAGAGACCCAGTACTTC
>TRBJ1-2|TRBV11-3|TRBD1|-
CASSRTGRFQRYTF
TGTGCCAGCAGCCGGACAGGGCGGTTCCAGCGCTACACCTTC
>TRBJ2-3|TRBV30|-|-
CAWKGGQGDTQYF
TGTGCCTGGAAAGGGGGGCAAGGAGATACGCAGTATTTT
>TRBJ1-1|TRBV11-1|TRBD1|-
CASSSQTGDTEAFF
TGTGCCAGCAGCTCCCAGACAGGGGACACTGAAGCTTTCTTT
>TRBJ2-7|TRBV18|-|-
CASSMSPGVGEQYF
TGTGCCAGCTCTATGAGTCCAGGGGTAGGCGAGCAGTACTTC
>TRBJ2-5|TRBV29-1|-|-
CSVAYPGGPGETQYF
TGCAGCGTCGCCTACCCTGGAGGGCCGGGTGAGACCCAGTACTTC
>TRBJ1-3|TRBV2|-|-
CASSGEGGRNTIYF
TGTGCCAGCAGTGGAGAGGGTGGTAGAAACACCATATATTTT
>TRBJ2-2|TRBV7-8|-|-
CASSFGGAVGELFF
TGTGCCAGCAGCTTTGGGGGGGCTGTCGGGGAGCTGTTTTTT
>TRBJ2-7|TRBV25-1|-|-
CASSELNRVAYEQYF
TGTGCCAGCAGTGAATTAAACAGGGTAGCCTACGAGCAGTACTTC
>TRBJ2-3|TRBV2|TRBD2|-
CASSTWVLGREGTQYF
TGTGCCAGCAGTACCTGGGTACTAGGTCGGGAGGGCACGCAGTATTTT
>TRBJ2-6|TRBV5-4|-|-
CASSIILGGANVLTF
TGTGCCAGCAGCATTATCCTGGGAGGGGCCAACGTCCTGACTTTC
>TRBJ1-1|TRBV20-1|-|once
CSGQGSSEAFF
TGCAGCGGACAAGGGTCGTCTGAAGCTTTCTTT
>TRBJ2-7|TRBV11-2|-|-
CASSLRGYEQYF
TGTGCCAGCAGCTTACGGGGCTACGAGCAGTACTTC
>TRBJ2-1|TRBV18|-|-
CASSPGRNSNNEQFF
TGTGCCAGCTCACCAGGACGCAACAGTAACAATGAGCAGTTCTTC
>TRBJ2-2|TRBV7-7|TRBD2|-
CASSFVQRESHRGAVF
TGTGCCAGCAGCTTCGTGCAGCGGGAGTCACACCGGGGAGCTGTTTTT
>TRBJ1-5|TRBV10-1|-|-
CASSDTRGDSQPQHF
TGCGCCAGCAGTGATACCCGAGGGGATAGCCAGCCCCAGCATTTT